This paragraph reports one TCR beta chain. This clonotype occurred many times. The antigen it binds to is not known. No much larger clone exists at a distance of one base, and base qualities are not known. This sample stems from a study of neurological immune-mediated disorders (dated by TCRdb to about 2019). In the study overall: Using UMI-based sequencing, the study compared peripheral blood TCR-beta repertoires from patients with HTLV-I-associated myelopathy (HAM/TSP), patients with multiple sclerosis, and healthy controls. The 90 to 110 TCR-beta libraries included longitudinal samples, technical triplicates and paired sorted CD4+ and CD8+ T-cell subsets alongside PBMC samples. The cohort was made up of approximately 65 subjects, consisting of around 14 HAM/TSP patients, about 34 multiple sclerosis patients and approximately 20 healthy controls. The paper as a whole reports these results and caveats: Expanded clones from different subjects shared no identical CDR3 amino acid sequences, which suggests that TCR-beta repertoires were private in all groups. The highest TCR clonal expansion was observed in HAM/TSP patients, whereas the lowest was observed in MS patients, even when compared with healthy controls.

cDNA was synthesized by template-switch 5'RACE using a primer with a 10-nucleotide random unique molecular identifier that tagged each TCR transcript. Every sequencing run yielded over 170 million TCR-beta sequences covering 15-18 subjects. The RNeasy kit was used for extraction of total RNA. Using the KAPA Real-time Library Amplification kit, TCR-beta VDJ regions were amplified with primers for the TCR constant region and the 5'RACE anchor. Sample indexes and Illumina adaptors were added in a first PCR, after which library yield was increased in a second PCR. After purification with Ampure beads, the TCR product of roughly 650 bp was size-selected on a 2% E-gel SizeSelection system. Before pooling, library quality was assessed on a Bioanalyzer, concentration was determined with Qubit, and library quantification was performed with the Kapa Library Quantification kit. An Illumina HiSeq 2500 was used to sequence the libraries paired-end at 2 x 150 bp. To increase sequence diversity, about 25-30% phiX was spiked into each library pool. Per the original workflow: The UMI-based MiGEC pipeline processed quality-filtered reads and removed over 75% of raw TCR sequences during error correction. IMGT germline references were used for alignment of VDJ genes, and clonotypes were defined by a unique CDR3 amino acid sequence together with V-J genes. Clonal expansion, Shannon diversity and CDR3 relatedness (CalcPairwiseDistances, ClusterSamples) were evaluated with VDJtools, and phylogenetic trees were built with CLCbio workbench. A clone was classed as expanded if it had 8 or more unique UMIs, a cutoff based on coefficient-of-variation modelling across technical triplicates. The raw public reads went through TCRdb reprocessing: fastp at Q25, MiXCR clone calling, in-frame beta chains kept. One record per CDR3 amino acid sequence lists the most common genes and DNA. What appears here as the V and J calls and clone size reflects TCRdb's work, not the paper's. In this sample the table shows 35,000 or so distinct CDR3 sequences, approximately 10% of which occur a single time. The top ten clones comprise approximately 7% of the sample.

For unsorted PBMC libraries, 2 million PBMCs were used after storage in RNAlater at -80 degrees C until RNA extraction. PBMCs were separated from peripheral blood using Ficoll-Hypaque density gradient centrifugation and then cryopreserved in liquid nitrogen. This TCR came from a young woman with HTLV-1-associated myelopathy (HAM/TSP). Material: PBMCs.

The CDR3 reads CASSPSQGESYNEQFF. The sequenced DNA is TGTGCCAGCAGCCCGTCACAGGGGGAGTCCTACAATGAGCAGTTCTTC. The chain uses TRBV6-5 and TRBJ2-1; TRBD1 fits 8 bases in the junction. Inclusive of the bounding cysteine and phenylalanine, the CDR3 is 16 residues long. Only the CDR3 part of the read is kept: 48 bases, read in frame from the first base. Relative to germline, V is missing 6 bases and J is missing 1 base, with 8 bases of the junction outside any gene match. Reading the germline V gene gives CDR1 MNHEY and CDR2 SVGAGI.